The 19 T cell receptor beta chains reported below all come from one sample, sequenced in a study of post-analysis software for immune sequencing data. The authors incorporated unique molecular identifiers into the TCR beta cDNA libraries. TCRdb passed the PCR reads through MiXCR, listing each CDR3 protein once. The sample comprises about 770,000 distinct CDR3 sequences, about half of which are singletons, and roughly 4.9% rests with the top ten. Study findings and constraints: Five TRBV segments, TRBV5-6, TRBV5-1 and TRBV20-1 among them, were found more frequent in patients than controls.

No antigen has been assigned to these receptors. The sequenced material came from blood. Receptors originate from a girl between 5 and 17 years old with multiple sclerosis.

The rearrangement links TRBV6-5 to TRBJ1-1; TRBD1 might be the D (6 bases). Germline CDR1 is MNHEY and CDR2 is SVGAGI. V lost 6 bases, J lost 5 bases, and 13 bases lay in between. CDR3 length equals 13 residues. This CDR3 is CASRYTGLTEAFF. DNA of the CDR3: TGTGCCAGCAGATACACAGGGTTAACTGAAGCTTTCTTT.

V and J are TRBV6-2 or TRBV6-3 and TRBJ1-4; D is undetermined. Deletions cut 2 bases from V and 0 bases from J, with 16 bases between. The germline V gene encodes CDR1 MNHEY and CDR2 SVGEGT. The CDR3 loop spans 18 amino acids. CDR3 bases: TGTGCCAGCAGTTACCCGCCGGGGAGATTCGCAACTAATGAAAAACTGTTTTTT. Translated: CASSYPPGRFATNEKLFF.

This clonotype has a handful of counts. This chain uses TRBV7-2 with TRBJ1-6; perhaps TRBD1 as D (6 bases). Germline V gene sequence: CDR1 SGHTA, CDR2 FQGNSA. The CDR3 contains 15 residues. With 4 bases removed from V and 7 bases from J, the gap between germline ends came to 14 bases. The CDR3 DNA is TGTGCCAGCAGCTCCCGGACAGTCCGAAATTCACCCCTCCACTTT. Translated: CASSSRTVRNSPLHF.

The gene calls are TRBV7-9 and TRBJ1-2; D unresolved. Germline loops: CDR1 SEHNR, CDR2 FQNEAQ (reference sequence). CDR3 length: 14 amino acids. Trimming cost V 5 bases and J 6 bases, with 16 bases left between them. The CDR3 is CASSLDGLLHGYTF. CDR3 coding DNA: TGTGCCAGCAGCCTAGACGGTCTATTACATGGCTACACCTTC.

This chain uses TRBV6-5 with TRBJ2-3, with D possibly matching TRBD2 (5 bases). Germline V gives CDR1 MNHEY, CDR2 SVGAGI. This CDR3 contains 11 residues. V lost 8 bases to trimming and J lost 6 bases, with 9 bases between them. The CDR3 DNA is TGTGCCAGCGGGAGATCGGATACGCAGTATTTT. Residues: CASGRSDTQYF.

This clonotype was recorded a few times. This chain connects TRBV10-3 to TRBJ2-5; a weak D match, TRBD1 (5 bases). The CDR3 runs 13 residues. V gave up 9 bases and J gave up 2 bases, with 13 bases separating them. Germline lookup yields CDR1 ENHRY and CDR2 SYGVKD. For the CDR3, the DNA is TGTGCCATATGCCCAGGGCTACAAGAGACCCAGTACTTC. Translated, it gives CAICPGLQETQYF.

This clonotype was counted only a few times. CDR3 bases: TGCAGCGTTGAAGGGCCAGGGTCTAACTATGGCTACACCTTC. Protein sequence: CSVEGPGSNYGYTF. The chain employs TRBV29-1 and TRBJ1-2, with D perhaps TRBD1 (5 bases). CDR3 length equals 14 residues. Trimming took 1 base from V and 0 from J, leaving 9 bases between them. Germline-derived CDR1 and CDR2 are SQVTM and ANQGSEA.

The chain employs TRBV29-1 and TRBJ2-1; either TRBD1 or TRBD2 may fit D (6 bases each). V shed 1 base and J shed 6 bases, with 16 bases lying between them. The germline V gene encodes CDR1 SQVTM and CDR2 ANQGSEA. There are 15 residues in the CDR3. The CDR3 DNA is TGCAGCGTTGAAGGGGGGGCGAGGGACCCCAATGAGCAGTTCTTC. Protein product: CSVEGGARDPNEQFF.

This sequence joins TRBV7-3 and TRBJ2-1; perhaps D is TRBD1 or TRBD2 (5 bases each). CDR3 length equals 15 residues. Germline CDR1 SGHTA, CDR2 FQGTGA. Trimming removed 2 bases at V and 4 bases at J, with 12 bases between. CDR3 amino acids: CASSLRDHPYNEQFF. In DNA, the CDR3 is TGTGCCAGCAGCTTACGGGACCACCCTTACAATGAGCAGTTCTTC.

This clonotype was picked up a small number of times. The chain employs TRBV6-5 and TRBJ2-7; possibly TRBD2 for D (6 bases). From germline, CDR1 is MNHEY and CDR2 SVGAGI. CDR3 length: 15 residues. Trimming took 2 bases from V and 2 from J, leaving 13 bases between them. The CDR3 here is CASSYRAGPTYEQYF. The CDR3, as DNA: TGTGCCAGCAGTTACAGGGCGGGGCCCACCTACGAGCAGTACTTC.

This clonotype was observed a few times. The CDR3 loop reads CASSSPDSRDRVNDYGYTF. The CDR3 bases are TGTGCCAGCAGCTCGCCGGACAGCCGGGACAGAGTAAACGACTATGGCTACACCTTC. This chain connects TRBV7-2 to TRBJ1-2; TRBD1 agrees at 7 bases. Germline CDR1 SGHTA, CDR2 FQGNSA. The CDR3 extends over 19 amino acids. Trimming cost V 4 bases and J 3 bases; bases outside gene matches: 20.

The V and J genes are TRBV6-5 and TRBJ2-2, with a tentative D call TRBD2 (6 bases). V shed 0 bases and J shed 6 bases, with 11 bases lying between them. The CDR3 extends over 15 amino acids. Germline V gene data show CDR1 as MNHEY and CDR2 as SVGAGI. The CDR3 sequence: CASSYSAGSAGELFF. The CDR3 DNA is TGTGCCAGCAGTTACTCGGCGGGATCGGCCGGGGAGCTGTTTTTT.

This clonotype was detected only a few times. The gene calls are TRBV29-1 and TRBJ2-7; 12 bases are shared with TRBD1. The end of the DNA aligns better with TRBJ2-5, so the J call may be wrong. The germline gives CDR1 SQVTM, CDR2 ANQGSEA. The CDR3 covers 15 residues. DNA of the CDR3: TGCAGCGGATACCGGGACAGGGGGCTTGTAGAGACCCAGTACTTC. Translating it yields CSGYRDRGLVETQYF.

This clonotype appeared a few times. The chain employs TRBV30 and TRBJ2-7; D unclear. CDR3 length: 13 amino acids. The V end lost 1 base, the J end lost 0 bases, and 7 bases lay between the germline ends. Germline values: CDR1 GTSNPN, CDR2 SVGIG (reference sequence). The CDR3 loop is CAWSEGYSYEQYF. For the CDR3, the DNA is TGTGCCTGGAGTGAGGGATACTCCTACGAGCAGTACTTC.

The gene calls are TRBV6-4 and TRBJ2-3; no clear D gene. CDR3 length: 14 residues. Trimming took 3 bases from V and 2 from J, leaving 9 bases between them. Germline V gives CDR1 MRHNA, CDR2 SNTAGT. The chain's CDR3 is CASSEDANTDTQYF. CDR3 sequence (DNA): TGTGCCAGCAGTGAGGACGCGAACACAGATACGCAGTATTTT.

The DNA of the CDR3 is TGCAGCGCCAGTGGACAGGGCGCTCGAGCTTTCTTT. Translation: CSASGQGARAFF. The gene calls are TRBV29-1 and TRBJ1-1; 8 bases are a match to TRBD1. With 7 bases clipped from V and 10 bases from J, the junction kept 11 bases outside the gene matches. Germline V CDR1 and CDR2: SQVTM, ANQGSEA. CDR3 size: 12 residues.

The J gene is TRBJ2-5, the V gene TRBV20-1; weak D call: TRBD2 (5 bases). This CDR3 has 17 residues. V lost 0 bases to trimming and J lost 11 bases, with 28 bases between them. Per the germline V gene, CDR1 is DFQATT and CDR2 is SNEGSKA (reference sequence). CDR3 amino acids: CSARDPLTIGVSVQQYF. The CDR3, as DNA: TGCAGTGCTAGAGATCCCCTTACTATCGGGGTCAGTGTGCAGCAGTACTTC.

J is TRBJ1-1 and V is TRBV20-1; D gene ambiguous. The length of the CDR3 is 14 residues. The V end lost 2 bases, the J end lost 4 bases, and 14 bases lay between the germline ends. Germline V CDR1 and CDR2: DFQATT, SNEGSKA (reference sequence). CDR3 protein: CSARWAGESTEAFF. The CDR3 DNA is TGCAGTGCTAGATGGGCCGGGGAAAGCACTGAAGCTTTCTTT.

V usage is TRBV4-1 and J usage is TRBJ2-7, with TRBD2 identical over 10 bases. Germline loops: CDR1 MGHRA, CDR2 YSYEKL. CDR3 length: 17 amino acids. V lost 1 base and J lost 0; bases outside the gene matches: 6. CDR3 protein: CASSQGTSGTSSYEQYF. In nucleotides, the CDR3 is TGCGCCAGCAGCCAAGGGACTAGCGGCACAAGCTCCTACGAGCAGTACTTC.